This T cell receptor beta chain originates from a study of CD8 T cells in Susac syndrome. Reverse transcription of 0.5 to 1 ug RNA was carried out with random hexamers. TCRdb fed the immunoSEQ multiplex PCR reads into MiXCR, producing one record per CDR3 protein. The table records 100,000 to 150,000 distinct CDR3 sequences, around 94% of them present only once. The V gene lost 6 bases and the J gene lost 1 base, with 16 bases spanning the gap. This CDR3 has 15 amino acids. The germline CDR1 and CDR2 sequences are MDHEN and SYDVKM. Sequencing input: CD4+ T cells from PBMCs. This TCR was sampled from a human donor in good health. The rearrangement joins TRBV28 to TRBJ2-7, with D perhaps TRBD2 (7 bases). The CDR3 nucleotides read TGTGCCAGCAGCCAATCCAGGGGAGGGTCCTACGAGCAGTACTTC. Its protein is CASSQSRGGSYEQYF.